These T cell receptor beta chains were read from a single sample in a study of T cells in Graves' hyperthyroidism and ophthalmopathy. TCRdb analysed the multiplex PCR reads with MiXCR anew, one entry per CDR3 protein. The sample has 480,000 or so distinct CDR3 sequences; 35% to 50% are singletons. Material for sequencing was peripheral blood or thyroid tissue (not recorded which). The receptors stem from an adult woman with Graves' disease, either hyperthyroidism or ophthalmopathy (not recorded which). Both conserved end residues are part of each CDR3. The D gene is left open where the match is weak. Size values are once, few and many counts, or a class for expanded clones, and some rows have none.

J gene	clone size	V gene	CDR3 length	D gene	CDR3 DNA	CDR3 protein
TRBJ2-2	.	TRBV7-9	16	.	TGCGCCAGCAGCTTGGGCCCCAGGATGAACACCGGGGAGCTGTTTTTT	CASSLGPRMNTGELFF
TRBJ1-3	many	TRBV24-1	15	.	TGTGCCACCCGAACCCCGGTAGGAGCTGGAAACACCATATATTTT	CATRTPVGAGNTIYF
TRBJ1-2	many	TRBV7-9	14	TRBD1	TGTGCCAGCAGCTTTAGGGACAGGGGAATTGGCTACACCTTC	CASSFRDRGIGYTF
TRBJ2-6	.	TRBV6-6	16	.	TGTGCCAGCAGTTACCCGGCAGGGCCTGGGGCCAACGTCCTGACTTTC	CASSYPAGPGANVLTF
TRBJ1-5	few	TRBV10-3	13	.	TGTGCCATCAGTGAGTCGGACAATCAGCCCCAGCATTTT	CAISESDNQPQHF
TRBJ1-5	many	TRBV20-1	17	TRBD1	TGCAGTGCTAGGGCCGGGACAGGGGGCTTGGGCAATCAGCCCCAGCATTTT	CSARAGTGGLGNQPQHF
TRBJ2-7	many	TRBV4-1	15	.	TGCGCCAGCAGCCAAGTCCTCTCGGGTTCCTACGAGCAGTACTTC	CASSQVLSGSYEQYF
TRBJ2-7	few	TRBV20-1	12	TRBD1	TGCAGTGCTCGGGACAGGGCGGACGAGCAGTACTTC	CSARDRADEQYF
TRBJ2-7	.	TRBV25-1	15	TRBD2	TGTGCCATCAGAGGTAGCGGGGGGGCCTCCTACGAGCAGTACTTC	CAIRGSGGASYEQYF
TRBJ1-4	.	TRBV5-6	15	TRBD1	TGTGCCAGCAGCTTGGGACAGGGGGGGAGTGAAAAACTGTTTTTT	CASSLGQGGSEKLFF
TRBJ2-3	.	TRBV20-1	11	.	TGCAGTGCTAACCGGGCAGATACGCAGTATTTT	CSANRADTQYF
TRBJ2-1	.	TRBV29-1	11	.	TGCAGCCAGCAGGTTCCGGGCGAGCAGTTCTTC	CSQQVPGEQFF
TRBJ1-2	few	TRBV20-1	14	.	TGCAGTGCTAGAGAGCTGGAGGGTAACTATGGCTACACCTTC	CSARELEGNYGYTF
TRBJ1-1	.	TRBV4-2	17	TRBD1	TGTGCCAGCAGCCCGACAGGGGGGAACCTAATGAACACTGAAGCTTTCTTT	CASSPTGGNLMNTEAFF
TRBJ1-6	.	TRBV20-1	17	.	TGCAGTGCTAGAGCGGGTATCCCCAACTCCTATAATTCACCCCTCCACTTT	CSARAGIPNSYNSPLHF
TRBJ1-1	.	TRBV10-3	14	TRBD1	TGTGCCATCAGGGGAGGACAGGGGGCCACTGAAGCTTTCTTT	CAIRGGQGATEAFF
TRBJ1-6	.	TRBV30	14	.	TGTGCCTGGAGTTCCAGGACAGCAAATTCACCCCTCCACTTT	CAWSSRTANSPLHF
TRBJ1-1	few	TRBV28	13	TRBD1	TGTGCCAGCAGCAACAGGGGGCAGGTTGAAGCTTTCTTT	CASSNRGQVEAFF
TRBJ1-2	.	TRBV2	12	.	TGTGCCAGCAGTGATGGGGTGGGTGGCTACACCTTC	CASSDGVGGYTF
TRBJ2-6	.	TRBV10-3	9	.	TGTGCCATCAGGGGCCCCGGGACTTTC	CAIRGPGTF
TRBJ2-7	.	TRBV28	14	TRBD1	TGTGCCAGCAGTTTGGTCAGGGGGCGGCATGAGCAGTACTTC	CASSLVRGRHEQYF
TRBJ1-1	many	TRBV11-2	15	TRBD1	TGTGCCAGCAGCTTACCAGGGGGCGTGAACACTGAAGCTTTCTTT	CASSLPGGVNTEAFF
TRBJ2-7	.	TRBV7-8	17	TRBD2	TGTGCCAGCAGCTATGGGACTAGCGGGACCCTCTCCTACGAGCAGTACTTC	CASSYGTSGTLSYEQYF
TRBJ2-1	few	TRBV10-3	8	.	TGTGCCATCAGTGCGCAGTTCTTC	CAISAQFF
TRBJ1-5	many	TRBV27	12	.	TGTGCCAGCAGCTTTCTTAATCAGCCCCAGCATTTT	CASSFLNQPQHF
TRBJ2-7	many	TRBV18	14	TRBD1	TGTGCCAGCTCACCAGGACAGGAACACTACGAGCAGTACTTC	CASSPGQEHYEQYF
TRBJ1-1	many	TRBV20-1	16	.	TGCAGTGCTCCTAGGCAGGGCGGAGGGCTGAACACTGAAGCTTTCTTT	CSAPRQGGGLNTEAFF
TRBJ1-2	few	TRBV11-2	15	.	TGTGCCAGCGGACCCGAACCCGACCGCGACTATGGCTACACCTTC	CASGPEPDRDYGYTF
TRBJ1-5	many	TRBV6-6	14	TRBD1	TGTGCCAGCAGTGCACAGGGGGCAAATCAGCCCCAGCATTTT	CASSAQGANQPQHF
TRBJ2-7	many	TRBV2	11	.	TGTGCCAGCACGGACCCGTACGAGCAGTACTTC	CASTDPYEQYF
TRBJ2-6	many	TRBV12-3/TRBV12-4	16	.	TGTGCCAGCAGCCCCTGGGGACGCTCTGGGGCCAACGTCCTGACTTTC	CASSPWGRSGANVLTF
TRBJ1-6	.	TRBV10-3	16	.	TGTGCCAGCAGTGAACGGGACCTCTCCTATAATTCACCCCTCCACTTT	CASSERDLSYNSPLHF
TRBJ2-5	few	TRBV7-9	11	.	TGTGCCAGCGGCCCTTGGGAGACCCAGTACTTC	CASGPWETQYF
TRBJ1-2	few	TRBV10-3	14	.	TGTGCCATCAGTGGGAGGGAGCCAAGCAATGGCTACACCTTC	CAISGREPSNGYTF
TRBJ1-2	many	TRBV2	14	.	TGTGCCAGCGTCACCGCGAGTTTAAACTATGGCTACACCTTC	CASVTASLNYGYTF
TRBJ1-6	many	TRBV5-1	14	.	TGCGCCAGCAGCTTGGCTCCGGATAATTCACCCCTCCACTTT	CASSLAPDNSPLHF
TRBJ2-7	few	TRBV29-1	12	TRBD1	TGCAGCGTTGTGACAGGGACCTACGAGCAGTACTTC	CSVVTGTYEQYF
TRBJ1-2	few	TRBV29-1	14	TRBD1	TGCAGCGTTGGGAGGGGGCTGAGGGACTATGGCTACACCTTC	CSVGRGLRDYGYTF
TRBJ2-2	few	TRBV11-2	21	.	TGTGCCAGCAGCTTACGTCGAGTAGGCCGGGCGTTAGGGCCGAACACCGGGGAGCTGTTTTTT	CASSLRRVGRALGPNTGELFF